Presented here are 9 T cell receptor beta chains from one specimen sequenced in a study of cytomegalovirus exposure and HLA in healthy donors. Primers included in the PCR were 60 Vbeta and 13 Jbeta primers. Clones were read by immunoSEQ multiplex PCR, and TCRdb kept only the in-frame ones, dropping some. The sample has 200,000 to 250,000 clones, roughly 80% seen once. Specimen: PBMCs. Every receptor here comes from a man aged 40-50 years in good health and CMV-seronegative.

This clone has only one observation. The J gene is TRBJ2-1, the V gene TRBV7-9; 12 bases match TRBD2. This CDR3 is built from 14 residues. Germline CDR1 is SEHNR and CDR2 is FQNEAQ (reference sequence). The ends lost 5 bases at V and 7 bases at J; junction bases unmatched: 3. The CDR3 sequence is CASSPSGRGNEQFF. In nucleotides, the CDR3 is TGTGCCAGCAGCCCTAGCGGGAGGGGGAATGAGCAGTTCTTC.

A few counts support this clone. The rearrangement joins TRBV27 to TRBJ2-2; D is tentatively TRBD1 or TRBD2 (6 bases each). V was cut by 6 bases and J by 2 bases, with 19 bases left in between. This CDR3 comprises 17 residues. Germline loops: CDR1 MNHEY, CDR2 SMNVEV (reference sequence). The CDR3 reads CASSLGGIAVNTGELFF. The CDR3 nucleotides are TGTGCCAGCAGCTTAGGGGGTATAGCGGTTAACACCGGGGAGCTGTTTTTT.

The V call is TRBV6-1, the J call TRBJ2-2, with 7 positions matching TRBD2. The CDR3 totals 15 residues. The germline CDR1 and CDR2 sequences are MNHNS and SASEGT. V was clipped by 8 bases and J by 3 bases; unmatched bases: 9. CDR3 amino acids: CASSEWGGDTGELFF. The CDR3 coding sequence is TGTGCCAGCTCTGAATGGGGGGGAGACACCGGGGAGCTGTTTTTT.

This clone was picked up one time. V gene TRBV5-4 combines with J gene TRBJ2-1; D is undetermined. The germline V gene has CDR1 SGHNT and CDR2 YYREEE (reference sequence). There are 13 residues in the CDR3. The V end was cut by 4 bases, the J end by 2 bases, with 7 bases between. This chain's CDR3 is CASSPLAYNEQFF. Here the CDR3 DNA reads TGTGCCAGCAGCCCGTTAGCCTACAATGAGCAGTTCTTC.

This chain uses TRBV5-4 with TRBJ2-1; 8 nucleotides match TRBD2. The CDR3 consists of 15 residues. With V trimmed by 3 bases and J by 7 bases, 9 bases remained unmatched. CDR1 and CDR2 from the germline V gene are SGHNT and YYREEE (reference sequence). Here the CDR3 reads CASSSGTRSSNEQFF. The CDR3 bases are TGTGCCAGCAGCTCCGGGACTAGGTCGTCTAATGAGCAGTTCTTC.

The chain couples TRBV6-1 to TRBJ2-7; D gene uncertain. V lost 5 bases to trimming and J lost 0 bases, with 5 bases between them. This CDR3 contains 12 residues. Germline values: CDR1 MNHNS, CDR2 SASEGT. The CDR3 nucleotides are TGTGCCAGCAGTCCTATCTCCTACGAGCAGTACTTC. It encodes CASSPISYEQYF.

The chain has TRBV7-2 and TRBJ2-7; D is perhaps TRBD2 (5 bases). V was trimmed by 1 base and J by 6 bases, leaving 10 bases between them. Germline CDR1 reads SGHTA; CDR2 reads FQGNSA. This CDR3 has 13 amino acids. Here the CDR3 DNA reads TGTGCCAGCAGCTTAGGCGCGGCGGGCGAGCAGTACTTC. It specifies CASSLGAAGEQYF.

The CDR3 loop reads CASSEAHSGSEQYF. CDR3 sequence (DNA): TGTGCCAGCAGTGAAGCCCATAGCGGGTCCGAGCAGTACTTC. The genes are TRBV2 and TRBJ2-7, with 7 bases fitting TRBD2. Germline V gene lookup returns CDR1 SNHLY and CDR2 FYNNEI. J lost 6 bases, V lost 0 bases, and 5 bases had no gene match. The CDR3 contains 14 residues. Supplemented by reference TRBV2 and TRBJ2-7, the full variable domain reads EPEVTQTPSHQVTQMGQEVILRCVPISNHLYFYWYRQILGQKVEFLVSFYNNEISEKSEIFDDQFSVERPDGSNFTLKIRSTKLEDSAMYFCASSEAHSGSEQYFGPGTRLTVT.

This clone has more than one count but fewer than ten. The chain is built from TRBV15 and TRBJ1-2; no clear D gene. The CDR3 is made up of 13 amino acids. V was shortened by 0 bases and J by 3 bases, with 5 bases between the two germline ends. Looked up from germline, CDR1 is LNHNV and CDR2 is YYDKDF (reference sequence). DNA of the CDR3: TGTGCCACCAGCAGAGAAGCCGACTATGGCTACACCTTC. Translation: CATSREADYGYTF.